The rows below give T cell receptor beta chains drawn from one sample of a study of technical replicates of blood from a handful of donors. The method was immunoSEQ multiplex PCR; TCRdb's version includes in-frame clones alone and lacks a portion of them. The sample lists 72,000 or so clones; about 94% were seen once. The specimen sequenced was T cells isolated from PBMCs. The receptor source for this set is a human donor in good health. Both conserved end residues are part of each CDR3. Fields, in order: CDR3 protein, CDR3 DNA, clone size, V gene, J gene, D gene. A D gene is named only where the DNA matches it firmly. Clone size, where shown, is once, few, many, or a class for clones that have expanded.

CDR3: CASSYSREQFF; DNA: TGTGCCAGCAGTTACTCGCGGGAGCAGTTCTTC; size: -; V: TRBV6-6; J: TRBJ2-1; D: -
CDR3: CASSEALAGAYNEQFF; DNA: TGTGCCAGCAGTGAAGCGCTAGCGGGGGCCTACAATGAGCAGTTCTTC; size: -; V: TRBV6-1; J: TRBJ2-1; D: TRBD2
CDR3: CASSKGTSGVMGETQYF; DNA: TGCGCCAGCAGCAAGGGGACTAGCGGGGTAATGGGAGAGACCCAGTACTTC; size: -; V: TRBV5-1; J: TRBJ2-5; D: TRBD2
CDR3: CASSPPTVSTDTQYF; DNA: TGTGCCAGCAGCCCTCCAACGGTCAGCACAGATACGCAGTATTTT; size: once; V: TRBV5-6; J: TRBJ2-3; D: -
CDR3: CASSSTRGPAFGYTF; DNA: TGTGCCAGCAGTTCTACTCGAGGCCCGGCATTCGGCTACACCTTC; size: -; V: TRBV5-4; J: TRBJ1-2; D: -
CDR3: CASTGLAAMNEQFF; DNA: TGTGCCAGCACAGGACTAGCCGCGATGAATGAGCAGTTCTTC; size: -; V: TRBV2; J: TRBJ2-1; D: TRBD2
CDR3: CASSLYDRGLYGYTF; DNA: TGTGCCAGCAGCTTATACGACAGGGGGCTATATGGCTACACCTTC; size: -; V: TRBV13; J: TRBJ1-2; D: TRBD1
CDR3: CASSLEPGTGGWETQYF; DNA: TGTGCCAGCAGCTTGGAACCCGGGACAGGGGGTTGGGAGACCCAGTACTTC; size: -; V: TRBV5-4; J: TRBJ2-5; D: TRBD1
CDR3: CASSQVRGYEQFF; DNA: TGTGCCAGCAGTCAGGTCAGGGGTTATGAGCAGTTCTTC; size: -; V: TRBV5-6; J: TRBJ2-1; D: -
CDR3: CASNLPAGGPNEQFF; DNA: TGTGCCAGCAACTTACCAGCGGGAGGGCCCAATGAGCAGTTCTTC; size: -; V: TRBV7-2; J: TRBJ2-1; D: TRBD2
CDR3: CASSVALAGPLQETQYF; DNA: TGTGCCAGCAGCGTAGCCCTAGCGGGCCCACTACAAGAGACCCAGTACTTC; size: -; V: TRBV9; J: TRBJ2-5; D: TRBD2
CDR3: CASSLQGATEAFF; DNA: TGTGCCAGTAGTCTTCAGGGGGCCACTGAAGCTTTCTTT; size: -; V: TRBV19; J: TRBJ1-1; D: TRBD1
CDR3: CASSLSGGEGGEKLFF; DNA: TGCGCCAGCAGCTTGTCAGGGGGCGAAGGTGGTGAAAAACTGTTTTTT; size: -; V: TRBV5-1; J: TRBJ1-4; D: TRBD1
CDR3: CASSSRQALSTDTQYF; DNA: TGCGCCAGCAGCTCGAGACAGGCTCTTAGCACAGATACGCAGTATTTT; size: -; V: TRBV5-1; J: TRBJ2-3; D: -
CDR3: CASSFRGWETQYF; DNA: TGTGCCAGCAGTTTCAGGGGTTGGGAGACCCAGTACTTC; size: -; V: TRBV27; J: TRBJ2-5; D: -
CDR3: CASSDPGAEGLAKNIQYF; DNA: TGTGCCAGCAGTGATCCGGGAGCGGAGGGGTTAGCCAAAAACATTCAGTACTTC; size: -; V: TRBV2; J: TRBJ2-4; D: -
CDR3: CASSKWELAGPPNPGELFF; DNA: TGTGCCAGCAGCAAGTGGGAACTAGCGGGGCCCCCCAACCCCGGGGAGCTGTTTTTT; size: -; V: TRBV21-1; J: TRBJ2-2; D: -
CDR3: CAITDRGLLDEQFF; DNA: TGTGCCATCACGGACAGGGGGCTCTTGGATGAGCAGTTCTTC; size: -; V: TRBV10-3; J: TRBJ2-1; D: TRBD1
CDR3: CASSSTAPTGLGEQYF; DNA: TGTGCCAGCAGCTCAACCGCCCCGACAGGGCTTGGCGAGCAGTACTTC; size: -; V: TRBV7-9; J: TRBJ2-7; D: TRBD1
CDR3: CASSPTGNEQYF; DNA: TGTGCCAGCAGCCCTACAGGGAACGAGCAGTACTTC; size: -; V: TRBV4-2; J: TRBJ2-7; D: -
CDR3: CASSLFNEQYF; DNA: TGTGCCAGCAGTTTATTTAACGAGCAGTACTTC; size: -; V: TRBV28; J: TRBJ2-7; D: -
CDR3: CASSLGASGAYEQYF; DNA: TGTGCCAGCAGCTTAGGGGCTAGCGGGGCATACGAGCAGTACTTC; size: -; V: TRBV7-2; J: TRBJ2-7; D: TRBD2
CDR3: CASNWEGEGSTEAFF; DNA: TGTGCCAGTAATTGGGAAGGGGAGGGAAGCACTGAAGCTTTCTTT; size: -; V: TRBV19; J: TRBJ1-1; D: -
CDR3: CASSVAAPGGYNEQFF; DNA: TGTGCCAGCAGCGTAGCTGCGCCGGGAGGTTACAATGAGCAGTTCTTC; size: once; V: TRBV9; J: TRBJ2-1; D: TRBD2
CDR3: CAFFPSGGPDKELFF; DNA: TGTGCCTTTTTTCCTAGCGGGGGACCTGACAAGGAGCTGTTTTTT; size: once; V: TRBV30; J: TRBJ2-2; D: TRBD2
CDR3: CASSPGHGYNEQFF; DNA: TGTGCCAGCAGCCCGGGACATGGATACAATGAGCAGTTCTTC; size: -; V: TRBV7-6; J: TRBJ2-1; D: -
CDR3: CASSLAEGTEAFF; DNA: TGCGCCAGCAGCTTGGCAGAGGGCACTGAAGCTTTCTTT; size: -; V: TRBV5-1; J: TRBJ1-1; D: -
CDR3: CASSQETGRRETQYF; DNA: TGCGCCAGCAGCCAAGAGACGGGTAGGAGAGAGACCCAGTACTTC; size: -; V: TRBV4-1; J: TRBJ2-5; D: -
CDR3: CASSQRQESSYNEQFF; DNA: TGCGCCAGCAGCCAACGACAAGAAAGCTCCTACAATGAGCAGTTCTTC; size: -; V: TRBV4-1; J: TRBJ2-1; D: -
CDR3: CASSLDGSDTGELFF; DNA: TGTGCCAGCAGCTTAGACGGTTCCGACACCGGGGAGCTGTTTTTT; size: few; V: TRBV7-6; J: TRBJ2-2; D: -
CDR3: CASSRDWGRAFF; DNA: TGTGCCAGCAGCCGAGATTGGGGGAGGGCTTTCTTT; size: -; V: TRBV14; J: TRBJ1-1; D: -
CDR3: CASSPIATGASYEQYF; DNA: TGTGCCAGCAGCCCAATTGCGACAGGGGCTTCCTACGAGCAGTACTTC; size: -; V: TRBV7-6; J: TRBJ2-7; D: TRBD1
CDR3: CASSLSTGGIGYGYTF; DNA: TGTGCCAGCAGCTTATCGACAGGGGGCATCGGCTATGGCTACACCTTC; size: -; V: TRBV11-2; J: TRBJ1-2; D: TRBD1
CDR3: CASNPPGAGDRVYGYTF; DNA: TGTGCCAGTAATCCTCCCGGGGCAGGGGACAGGGTCTATGGCTACACCTTC; size: once; V: TRBV19; J: TRBJ1-2; D: TRBD1
CDR3: CASRPFIGQGGVPEAFF; DNA: TGTGCCAGCAGACCATTTATCGGACAGGGGGGAGTCCCTGAAGCTTTCTTT; size: -; V: TRBV28; J: TRBJ1-1; D: TRBD1
CDR3: CASIGTGEAYEQYF; DNA: TGTGCCAGCATTGGAACAGGGGAAGCCTACGAGCAGTACTTC; size: -; V: TRBV28; J: TRBJ2-7; D: TRBD1
CDR3: CASTYYAGDEQFF; DNA: TGTGCCAGCACTTACTACGCCGGGGATGAGCAGTTCTTC; size: -; V: TRBV6-6; J: TRBJ2-1; D: -
CDR3: CASKGDSTEAFF; DNA: TGTGCCAGCAAGGGGGACAGCACTGAAGCTTTCTTT; size: -; V: TRBV9; J: TRBJ1-1; D: TRBD1
CDR3: CASSPALAGAKEQYF; DNA: TGTGCCAGCAGCCCGGCCCTAGCGGGAGCAAAAGAGCAGTACTTC; size: -; V: TRBV7-9; J: TRBJ2-7; D: TRBD2
CDR3: CASSLDWVGSAGSTEAFF; DNA: TGTGCCAGCAGCTTAGATTGGGTCGGGTCGGCGGGGAGCACTGAAGCTTTCTTT; size: -; V: TRBV11-2; J: TRBJ1-1; D: -
CDR3: CASSFRLAGGRETQYF; DNA: TGTGCCAGCAGCTTCCGACTAGCGGGAGGACGAGAGACCCAGTACTTC; size: -; V: TRBV11-2; J: TRBJ2-5; D: TRBD2
CDR3: CASSQEIEGQPQHF; DNA: TGCGCCAGCAGCCAAGAAATCGAGGGTCAGCCCCAGCATTTT; size: -; V: TRBV4-3; J: TRBJ1-5; D: -
CDR3: CASSFLAGAKETQYF; DNA: TGTGCCAGCAGCTTCCTAGCGGGAGCTAAAGAGACCCAGTACTTC; size: -; V: TRBV7-3; J: TRBJ2-5; D: TRBD2
CDR3: CASSRGTEAFF; DNA: TGTGCCAGCTCCAGGGGCACTGAAGCTTTCTTT; size: -; V: TRBV6-5; J: TRBJ1-1; D: -
CDR3: CASSHLGTGGPADTQYF; DNA: TGCGCCAGCAGCCACCTGGGGACGGGAGGGCCGGCAGATACGCAGTATTTT; size: -; V: TRBV4-1; J: TRBJ2-3; D: TRBD2
CDR3: CATQPGTSFAGELFF; DNA: TGTGCCACCCAGCCTGGGACTAGCTTTGCCGGGGAGCTGTTTTTT; size: -; V: TRBV10-3; J: TRBJ2-2; D: TRBD2
CDR3: CASVIRTSGYNEQFF; DNA: TGTGCCAGCGTTATTCGGACTAGCGGCTACAATGAGCAGTTCTTC; size: -; V: TRBV25-1; J: TRBJ2-1; D: TRBD2
CDR3: CASSDYTIEKLFF; DNA: TGTGCCAGCAGTGATTATACAATTGAAAAACTGTTTTTT; size: -; V: TRBV6-1; J: TRBJ1-4; D: -
CDR3: CASSFPSDTQYF; DNA: TGTGCCAGCAGTTTTCCGTCAGATACGCAGTATTTT; size: -; V: TRBV27; J: TRBJ2-3; D: -
CDR3: CASSFPSGTQYF; DNA: TGTGCCAGCAGTTTCCCTAGCGGGACCCAGTACTTC; size: -; V: TRBV28; J: TRBJ2-5; D: TRBD2
CDR3: CASSFTTSYEQYF; DNA: TGTGCCAGCAGCTTCACAACCTCCTACGAGCAGTACTTC; size: once; V: TRBV7-9; J: TRBJ2-7; D: -